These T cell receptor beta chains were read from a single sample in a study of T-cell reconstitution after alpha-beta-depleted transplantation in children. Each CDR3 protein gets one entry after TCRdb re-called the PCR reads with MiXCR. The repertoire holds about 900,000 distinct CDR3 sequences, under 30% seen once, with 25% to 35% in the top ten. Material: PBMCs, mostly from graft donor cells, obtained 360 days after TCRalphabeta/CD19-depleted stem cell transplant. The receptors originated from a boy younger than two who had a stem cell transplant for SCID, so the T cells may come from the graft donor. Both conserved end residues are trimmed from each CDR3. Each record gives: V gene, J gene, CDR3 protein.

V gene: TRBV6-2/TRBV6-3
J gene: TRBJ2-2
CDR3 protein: ASSLTSGANTGELF

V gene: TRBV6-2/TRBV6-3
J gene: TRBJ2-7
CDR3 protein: ASSYSQTFYSYEQY

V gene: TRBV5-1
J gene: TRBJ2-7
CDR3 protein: ASAVAGAYEQY

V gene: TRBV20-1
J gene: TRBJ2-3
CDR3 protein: SAPKGHGTDTQY

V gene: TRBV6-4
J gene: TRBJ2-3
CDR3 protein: ASSDPESTDTQY

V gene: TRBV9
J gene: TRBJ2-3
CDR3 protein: ASSPKGAESTDTQY

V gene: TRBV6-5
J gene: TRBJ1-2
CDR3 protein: ASSYSVSGIGYT

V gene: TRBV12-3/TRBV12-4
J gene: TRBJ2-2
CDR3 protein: ASSPRRGTNTGELF

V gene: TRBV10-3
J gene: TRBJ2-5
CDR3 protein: AISGPGKMTQY

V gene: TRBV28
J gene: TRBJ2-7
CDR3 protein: ASSLKRTGENYEQY

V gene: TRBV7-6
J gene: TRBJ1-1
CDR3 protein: ASSNHRGGGTEAF

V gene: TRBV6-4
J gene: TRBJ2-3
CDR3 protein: AGRTSFGTDTQY

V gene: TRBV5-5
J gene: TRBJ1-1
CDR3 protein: ASSFLPYRSTNTEAF

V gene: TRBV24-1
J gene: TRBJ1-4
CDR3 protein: ATSDSGRAGKLF

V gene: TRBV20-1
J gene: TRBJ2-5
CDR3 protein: SARDQGTGYTQY

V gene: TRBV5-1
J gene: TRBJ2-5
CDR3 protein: ASSWDSRGGETQY

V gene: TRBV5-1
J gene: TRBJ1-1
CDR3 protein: ASSFTGPGTDTEAF

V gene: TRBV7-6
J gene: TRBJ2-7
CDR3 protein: ASSLLIQGNEQY

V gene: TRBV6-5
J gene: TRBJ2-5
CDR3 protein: ASSYAGPSSETQY

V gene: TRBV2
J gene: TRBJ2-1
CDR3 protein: ASSEPGLAGAYNEQF

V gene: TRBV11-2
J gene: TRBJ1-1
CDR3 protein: ASSYGGGAYTEAF

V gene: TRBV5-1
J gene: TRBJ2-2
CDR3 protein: ASSFNPLAVANTGELF

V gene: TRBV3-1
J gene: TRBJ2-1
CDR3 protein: ASSQGPGSDNEQF

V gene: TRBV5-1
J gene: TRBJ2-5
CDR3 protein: ASSSPGQGIETQY

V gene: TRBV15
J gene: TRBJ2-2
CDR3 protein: ATSRDIDSYTGELF

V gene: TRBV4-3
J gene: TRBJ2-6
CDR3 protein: ASSHVHTPSGANVLT

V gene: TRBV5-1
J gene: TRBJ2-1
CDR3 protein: ASSLGRLVQF

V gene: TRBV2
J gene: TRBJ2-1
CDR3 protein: AGTDRPSSYNEQF

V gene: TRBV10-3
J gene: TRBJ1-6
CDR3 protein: AISQELQGAQHNTPLH

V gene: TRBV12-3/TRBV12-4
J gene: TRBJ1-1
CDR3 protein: ASRSGWMNTEAF

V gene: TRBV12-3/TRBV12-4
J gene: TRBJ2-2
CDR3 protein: ASTGDGPGLF

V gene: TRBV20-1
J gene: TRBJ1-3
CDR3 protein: SASIGTGSGNTIY

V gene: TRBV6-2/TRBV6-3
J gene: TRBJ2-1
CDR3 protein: ASSQTGDNEQF

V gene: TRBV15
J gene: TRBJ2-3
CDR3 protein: ATSSPGRTGATDTQY

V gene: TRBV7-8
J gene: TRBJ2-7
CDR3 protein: ASSLTRVVGEQY

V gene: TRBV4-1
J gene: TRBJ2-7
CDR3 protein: ASSHPGTSEQY

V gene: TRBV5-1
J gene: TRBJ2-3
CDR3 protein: ASSKEGTVLNTQY

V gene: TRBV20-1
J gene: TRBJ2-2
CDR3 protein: SARAGGTANTGELF

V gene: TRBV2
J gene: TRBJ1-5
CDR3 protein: ASSVSHGNQPQH